Listed below are T cell receptor beta chains from one sample, sequenced in a study of vaccination effects on CD4 cells after COVID-19. For these receptors, no antigen is known. Repertoires were generated with immunoSEQ multiplex PCR, while TCRdb's copy carries only in-frame clones and drops some. This table holds 45,000 to 60,000 clones, 76% found once. Specimen: CD4+ T cells from PBMCs cultured without peptide, collected before COVID-19 vaccination. These receptors originate from a human donor who had a prior SARS-CoV-2 infection. CDR3s include the opening cysteine and the closing phenylalanine or tryptophan.

>TRBV29-1|TRBJ1-2
CSVEGTFNYGYTF
>TRBV2|TRBJ2-4
CASSDWWAKNIQYF
>TRBV3-1/TRBV3-2|TRBJ2-1
CASSQGPGFF
>TRBV5-1|TRBJ2-2
CASSLERVTGELFF
>TRBV2|TRBJ1-1
CASSYDREDTEAFF
>TRBV7-8|TRBJ2-5
CASSLSAQGTQYF
>TRBV3-1/TRBV3-2|TRBJ2-5
CASSQGQETQYF
>TRBV7-9|TRBJ2-7
CASSILHNGEQYF
>TRBV11-2|TRBJ1-3
CASSFGRTASGNTIYF
>TRBV19|TRBJ2-3
CASSIDPPGGFTDTQYF
>TRBV18|TRBJ2-7
CASSPQGQSSYEQYF
>TRBV10-1|TRBJ2-5
CASRVQGQETQYF
>TRBV27|TRBJ1-4
CASSPGTGMGEKLFF
>TRBV4-2|TRBJ1-1
CASRRSRGNTEAFF
>TRBV7-9|TRBJ2-2
CASSAIGGTSGANTGELFF
>TRBV2|TRBJ1-6
CASTRTGAGVDSPLHF
>TRBV13|TRBJ1-2
CASSPDSLDGYTF
>TRBV11-2|TRBJ2-7
CASRPRLAGVGEQYF
>TRBV15|TRBJ2-7
CATSNSQGRDYEQYF
>TRBV7-3|TRBJ1-1
CASSFPGATEAFF
>TRBV29-1|TRBJ2-1
CSVATRSSYNEQFF
>TRBV3-1/TRBV3-2|TRBJ2-1
CASRPSGSKINEQFF
>TRBV12-2|TRBJ2-4
CASRLVTSGRTSYIQYF
>TRBV9|TRBJ1-2
CASSVGKGENYGYTF
>TRBV29-1|TRBJ2-7
CSVVGSVGQYF
>TRBV12-3/TRBV12-4|TRBJ1-2
CASSLSQGRGYTF
>TRBV7-2|TRBJ2-5
CASSVIWGVGEETQYF
>TRBV3-1/TRBV3-2|TRBJ1-4
CASSQAPIQKLFF
>TRBV6-6|TRBJ1-1
CASSYTVGGTEAFF
>TRBV6-5|TRBJ1-2
CASSYIRGLAGGYTF
>TRBV2|TRBJ2-7
CASKRFGTPPKEQYF
>TRBV28|TRBJ1-2
CASSQARDNYGYTF
>TRBV9|TRBJ1-5
CASSVSRGYTNQPQHF
>TRBV7-2|TRBJ1-2
CASSSDRINYGYTF
>TRBV6-6|TRBJ2-1
CASRIGPHNEQFF
>TRBV5-4|TRBJ1-1
CASSHDPRPMNTEAFF
>TRBV7-6|TRBJ1-4
CASSLGPRTGDGAEKLFF
>TRBV18|TRBJ1-1
CASSPRTANTEAFF
>TRBV2|TRBJ1-2
CASEQGKGREANYGYTF
>TRBV7-6|TRBJ1-1
CASSLEGGVTEAFF
>TRBV5-1|TRBJ2-1
CASSFGTGGSGAYNEQFF
>TRBV6-5|TRBJ2-3
CASSYSQDSTDTQYF
>TRBV18|TRBJ2-1
CASSPSTPLGYNEQFF
>TRBV7-3|TRBJ2-7
CASSPHIPLTSGSYEQYF
>TRBV13|TRBJ2-7
CASSLRGLDEQYF